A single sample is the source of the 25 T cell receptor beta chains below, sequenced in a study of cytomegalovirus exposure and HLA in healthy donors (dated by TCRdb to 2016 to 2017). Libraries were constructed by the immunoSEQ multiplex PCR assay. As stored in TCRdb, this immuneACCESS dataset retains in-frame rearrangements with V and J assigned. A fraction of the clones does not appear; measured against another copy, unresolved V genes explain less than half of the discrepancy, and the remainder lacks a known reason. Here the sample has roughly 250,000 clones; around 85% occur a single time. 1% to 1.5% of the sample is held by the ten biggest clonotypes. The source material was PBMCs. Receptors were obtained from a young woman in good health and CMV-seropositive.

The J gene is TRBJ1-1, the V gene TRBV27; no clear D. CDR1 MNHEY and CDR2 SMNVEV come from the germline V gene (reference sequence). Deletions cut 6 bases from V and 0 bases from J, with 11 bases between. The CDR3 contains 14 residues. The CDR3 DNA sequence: TGTGCCAGCAGGCACGGTTCGATGAACACTGAAGCTTTCTTT. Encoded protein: CASRHGSMNTEAFF.

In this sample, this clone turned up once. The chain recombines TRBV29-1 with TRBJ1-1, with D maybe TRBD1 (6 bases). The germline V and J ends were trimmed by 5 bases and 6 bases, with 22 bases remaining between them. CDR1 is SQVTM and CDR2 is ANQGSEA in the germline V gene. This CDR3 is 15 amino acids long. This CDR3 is CSVQNRDNTSAEAFF. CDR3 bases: TGCAGCGTTCAAAACAGGGACAACACTAGCGCTGAAGCTTTCTTT.

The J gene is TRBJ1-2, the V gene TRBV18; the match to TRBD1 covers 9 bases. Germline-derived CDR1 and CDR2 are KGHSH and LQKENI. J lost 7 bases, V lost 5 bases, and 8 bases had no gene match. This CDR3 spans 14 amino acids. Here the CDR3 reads CASSAGTGFSGYTF. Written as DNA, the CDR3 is TGTGCCAGCTCAGCAGGGACAGGGTTTTCTGGCTACACCTTC. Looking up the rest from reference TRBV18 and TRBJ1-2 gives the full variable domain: NAGVMQNPRHLVRRRGQEARLRCSPMKGHSHVYWYRQLPEEGLKFMVYLQKENIIDESGMPKERFSAEFPKEGPSILRIQQVVRGDSAAYFCASSAGTGFSGYTFGSGTRLTVV.

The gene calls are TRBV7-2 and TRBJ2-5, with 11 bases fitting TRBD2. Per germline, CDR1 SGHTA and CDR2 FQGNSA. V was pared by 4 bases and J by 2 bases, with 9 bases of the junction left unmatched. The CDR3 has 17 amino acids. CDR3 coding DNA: TGTGCCAGCAGCTACTCCCTGACTAGCGGGGTACAAGAGACCCAGTACTTC. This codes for CASSYSLTSGVQETQYF.

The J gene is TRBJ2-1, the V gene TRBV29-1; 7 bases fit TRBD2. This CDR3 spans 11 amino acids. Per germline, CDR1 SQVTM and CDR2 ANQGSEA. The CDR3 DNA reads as TGCAGTACCGGGACTATAAATGAGCAGTTCTTC. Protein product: CSTGTINEQFF.

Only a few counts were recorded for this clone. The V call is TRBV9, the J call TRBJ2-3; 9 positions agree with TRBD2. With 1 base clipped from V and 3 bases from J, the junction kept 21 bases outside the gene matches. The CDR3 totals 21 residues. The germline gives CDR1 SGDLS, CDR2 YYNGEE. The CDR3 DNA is TGTGCCAGCAGCGTAAGTACCTCTCTCGGGACTAGCAGCCGAAGGACAGATACGCAGTATTTT. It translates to CASSVSTSLGTSSRRTDTQYF.

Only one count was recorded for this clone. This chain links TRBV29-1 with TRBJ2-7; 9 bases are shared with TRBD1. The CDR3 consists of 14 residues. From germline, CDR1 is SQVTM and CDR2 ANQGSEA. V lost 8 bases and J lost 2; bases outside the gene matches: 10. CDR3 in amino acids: CSTFVGQGPYEQYF. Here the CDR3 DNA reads TGCAGCACGTTTGTGGGACAGGGTCCCTACGAGCAGTACTTC.

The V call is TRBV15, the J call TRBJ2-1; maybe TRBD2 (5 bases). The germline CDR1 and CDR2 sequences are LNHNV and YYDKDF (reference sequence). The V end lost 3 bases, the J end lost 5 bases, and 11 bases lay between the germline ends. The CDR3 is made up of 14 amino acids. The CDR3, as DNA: TGTGCCACCAGCAGGGACTCTACGAACAATGAGCAGTTCTTC. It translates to CATSRDSTNNEQFF.

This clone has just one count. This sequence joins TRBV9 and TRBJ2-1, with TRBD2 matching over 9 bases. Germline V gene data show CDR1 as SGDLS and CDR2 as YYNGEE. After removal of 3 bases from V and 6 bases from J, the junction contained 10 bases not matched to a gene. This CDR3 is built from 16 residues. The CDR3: CASSAGAGGLINEQFF. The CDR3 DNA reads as TGTGCCAGCAGCGCCGGGGCGGGGGGGCTTATCAATGAGCAGTTCTTC.

The chain's CDR3 is CASSPGYQETQYF. In DNA form, the CDR3 reads TGTGCCAGCAGTCCGGGGTATCAAGAGACCCAGTACTTC. The chain combines TRBV11-2 with TRBJ2-5; D might be TRBD2 (5 bases). CDR1 is SGHAT and CDR2 is FQNNGV in the germline V gene. This CDR3 has 13 amino acids. Trimming removed 6 bases from V and 2 bases from J, with 10 bases in between.

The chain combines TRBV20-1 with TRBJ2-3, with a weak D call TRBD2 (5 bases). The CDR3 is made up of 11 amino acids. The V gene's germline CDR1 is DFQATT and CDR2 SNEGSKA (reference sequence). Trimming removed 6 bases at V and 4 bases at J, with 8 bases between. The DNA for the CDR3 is TGCAGTGCACGGACTTCAGATACGCAGTATTTT. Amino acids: CSARTSDTQYF.

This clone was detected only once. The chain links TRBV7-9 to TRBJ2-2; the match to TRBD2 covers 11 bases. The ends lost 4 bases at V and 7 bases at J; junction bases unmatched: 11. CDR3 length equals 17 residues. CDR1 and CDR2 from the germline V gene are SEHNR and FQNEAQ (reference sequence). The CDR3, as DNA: TGTGCCAGCAGCTCGAATAGCGGGAGGGCCGTAGGCGGGGAGCTGTTTTTT. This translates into CASSSNSGRAVGGELFF.

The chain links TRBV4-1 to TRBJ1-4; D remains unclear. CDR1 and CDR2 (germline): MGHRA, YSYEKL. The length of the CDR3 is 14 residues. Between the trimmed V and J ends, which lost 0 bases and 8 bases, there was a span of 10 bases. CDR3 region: CASSQDARGEKLFF. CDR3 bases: TGCGCCAGCAGCCAAGATGCCCGCGGGGAAAAACTGTTTTTT.

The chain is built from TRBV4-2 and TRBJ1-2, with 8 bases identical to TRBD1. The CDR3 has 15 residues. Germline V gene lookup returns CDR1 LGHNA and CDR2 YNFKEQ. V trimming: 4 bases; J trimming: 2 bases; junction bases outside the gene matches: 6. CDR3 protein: CASSPGTGQNYGYTF. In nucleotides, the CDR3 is TGTGCCAGCAGCCCTGGGACAGGCCAGAACTATGGCTACACCTTC.

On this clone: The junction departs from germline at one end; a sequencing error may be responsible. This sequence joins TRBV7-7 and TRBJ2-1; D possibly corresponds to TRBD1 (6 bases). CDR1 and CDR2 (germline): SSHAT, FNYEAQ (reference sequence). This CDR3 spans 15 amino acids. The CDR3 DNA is TGTGCTAGCAGCCCCACAGGGCTCCGAGATCATGAGCAGTTCTTC. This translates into CASSPTGLRDHEQFF.

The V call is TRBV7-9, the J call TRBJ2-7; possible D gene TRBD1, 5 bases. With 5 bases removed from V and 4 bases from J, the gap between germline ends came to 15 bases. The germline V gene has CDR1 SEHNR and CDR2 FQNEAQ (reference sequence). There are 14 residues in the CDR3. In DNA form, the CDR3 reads TGTGCCAGCAGCCGGGCCCTAGGGGTGTACGAGCAGTACTTC. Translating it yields CASSRALGVYEQYF.

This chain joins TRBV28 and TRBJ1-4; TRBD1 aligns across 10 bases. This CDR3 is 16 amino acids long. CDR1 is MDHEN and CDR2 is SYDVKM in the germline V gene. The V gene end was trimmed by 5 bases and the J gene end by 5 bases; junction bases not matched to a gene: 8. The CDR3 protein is CASSILEDRGNEKLFF. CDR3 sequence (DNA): TGTGCCAGCAGTATATTAGAGGACAGGGGGAATGAAAAACTGTTTTTT.

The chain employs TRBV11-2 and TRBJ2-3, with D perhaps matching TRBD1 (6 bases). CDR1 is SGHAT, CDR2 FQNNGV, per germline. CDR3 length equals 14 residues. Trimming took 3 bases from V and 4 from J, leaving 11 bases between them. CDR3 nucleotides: TGTGCCAGCAGCTTTCAGGGGTGGGCAGATACGCAGTATTTT. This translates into CASSFQGWADTQYF.

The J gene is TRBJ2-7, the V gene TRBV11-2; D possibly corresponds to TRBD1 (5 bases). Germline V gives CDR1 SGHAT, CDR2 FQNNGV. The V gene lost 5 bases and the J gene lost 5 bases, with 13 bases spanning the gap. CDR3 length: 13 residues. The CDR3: CASSPYQGDEQYF. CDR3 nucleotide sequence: TGTGCCAGCAGCCCCTACCAGGGCGACGAGCAGTACTTC.

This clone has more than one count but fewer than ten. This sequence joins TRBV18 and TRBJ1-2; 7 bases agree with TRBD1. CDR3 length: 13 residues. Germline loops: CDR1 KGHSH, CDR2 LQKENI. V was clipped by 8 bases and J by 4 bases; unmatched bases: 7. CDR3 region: CASQNRGGYGYTF. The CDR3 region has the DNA TGTGCCAGCCAAAACAGGGGAGGCTATGGCTACACCTTC.

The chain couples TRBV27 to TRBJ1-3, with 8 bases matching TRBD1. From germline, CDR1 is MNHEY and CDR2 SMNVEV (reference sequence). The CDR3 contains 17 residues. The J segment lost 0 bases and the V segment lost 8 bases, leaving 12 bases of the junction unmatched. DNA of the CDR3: TGTGCCAGCGGTAATTTACAGGGGGGAAGCTCTGGAAACACCATATATTTT. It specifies CASGNLQGGSSGNTIYF.

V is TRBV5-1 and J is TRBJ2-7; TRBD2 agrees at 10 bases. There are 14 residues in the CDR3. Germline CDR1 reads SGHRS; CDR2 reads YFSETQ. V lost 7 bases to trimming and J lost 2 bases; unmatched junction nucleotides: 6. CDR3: CASALAGEAYEQYF. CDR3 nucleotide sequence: TGCGCCAGCGCCCTAGCGGGAGAAGCCTACGAGCAGTACTTC.

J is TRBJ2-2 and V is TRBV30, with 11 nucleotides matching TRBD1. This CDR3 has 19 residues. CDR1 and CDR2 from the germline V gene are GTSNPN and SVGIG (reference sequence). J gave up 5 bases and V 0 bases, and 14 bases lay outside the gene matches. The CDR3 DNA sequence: TGTGCCTGGAGTGTACAGGGACAGGGGGTTTCTCTTGGTACCGGGGAGCTGTTTTTT. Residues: CAWSVQGQGVSLGTGELFF.

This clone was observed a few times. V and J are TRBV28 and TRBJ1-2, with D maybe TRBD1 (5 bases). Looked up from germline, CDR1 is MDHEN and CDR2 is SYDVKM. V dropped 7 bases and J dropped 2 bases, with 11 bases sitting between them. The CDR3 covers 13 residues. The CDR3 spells CASIQGPNYGYTF. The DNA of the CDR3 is TGTGCCAGCATCCAGGGCCCAAACTATGGCTACACCTTC.

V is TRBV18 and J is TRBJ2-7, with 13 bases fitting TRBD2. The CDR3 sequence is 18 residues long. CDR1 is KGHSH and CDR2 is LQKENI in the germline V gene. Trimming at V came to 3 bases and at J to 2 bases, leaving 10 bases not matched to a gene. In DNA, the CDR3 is TGTGCCAGCTCACCTCCCCGGACTAGCGGGAGTGGGACCTACGAGCAGTACTTC. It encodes CASSPPRTSGSGTYEQYF.